One sample yielded the 27 T cell receptor beta chains listed below, sequenced in a study of blood T cells in healthy people across ages. The use of a sample-barcoded 5' primer and a J-beta primer mix characterized a second PCR of about 7 to 12 cycles. TCRdb analysed the 5' RACE reads with MiXCR anew, one entry per CDR3 protein. The sample lists under 1,000,000 distinct CDR3 sequences, 35% to 50% occurring once. Material: blood. Receptors were obtained from a man older than 75 in good health.

CDR3 sequence (DNA): TGTGCCAGCAGTGACTCGGGCACAGATACGCAGTATTTT. Amino acids: CASSDSGTDTQYF. V usage is TRBV25-1 and J usage is TRBJ2-3; D gene uncertain. In germline, CDR1 is MGHDK, CDR2 SYGVNS. This CDR3 spans 13 amino acids. With 3 bases removed from V and 1 base from J, the gap between germline ends came to 5 bases.

The chain has TRBV7-2 and TRBJ1-1; 7 positions match TRBD1. CDR3 length: 15 amino acids. Looked up from germline, CDR1 is SGHTA and CDR2 is FQGNSA. V lost 0 bases and J lost 11; bases outside the gene matches: 12. The CDR3 region is CASSLAGTGVTGAFF. The CDR3 nucleotides are TGTGCCAGCAGCTTAGCGGGAACAGGGGTGACGGGCGCTTTCTTT. The full variable domain, in which reference TRBV7-2 and TRBJ1-1 provide the parts outside the CDR3, is GAGVSQSPSNKVTEKGKDVELRCDPISGHTALYWYRQSLGQGLEFLIYFQGNSAPDKSGLPSDRFSAERTGGSVSTLTIQRTQQEDSAVYLCASSLAGTGVTGAFFGQGTRLTVV.

The CDR3 region has the DNA TGTGCCAGCAGCCCGGACAGGGGCCATGGCTACACCTTC. Its protein is CASSPDRGHGYTF. The rearrangement links TRBV7-9 to TRBJ1-2; 9 bases map to TRBD1. Germline CDR1 reads SEHNR; CDR2 reads FQNEAQ (reference sequence). The CDR3 has 13 amino acids. Unmatched junction bases numbered 4, after V lost 5 bases and J lost 6 bases. Drawing the rest from reference TRBV7-9 and TRBJ1-2, the complete variable domain is DTGVSQNPRHKITKRGQNVTFRCDPISEHNRLYWYRQTLGQGPEFLTYFQNEAQLEKSRLLSDRFSAERPKGSFSTLEIQRTEQGDSAMYLCASSPDRGHGYTFGSGTRLTVV.

The gene calls are TRBV7-3 and TRBJ1-1, with TRBD1 as a possible D gene (5 bases). This CDR3 is built from 15 residues. With 6 bases removed from V and 6 bases from J, the gap between germline ends came to 20 bases. Per germline, CDR1 SGHTA and CDR2 FQGTGA. The CDR3 nucleotides are TGTGCCAGCAGGCTAAGGGGCCAGGGTGGAGCTGAAGCTTTCTTT. Protein sequence: CASRLRGQGGAEAFF.

V usage is TRBV12-3 or TRBV12-4 and J usage is TRBJ2-5, with TRBD2 identical over 16 bases. The CDR3 is 19 residues long. Trimming cost V 2 bases and J 11 bases; bases outside gene matches: 17. The CDR3 bases are TGTGCCAGCAGTTTAAATTTAGGGGGGACTAGCGGGGGGGACAATGAGCAGTACTTC. Amino acid sequence: CASSLNLGGTSGGDNEQYF.

The V gene is TRBV6-2 or TRBV6-3, the J gene TRBJ2-2; D unresolved. The germline V gene encodes CDR1 MNHEY and CDR2 SVGEGT. V was cut by 2 bases and J by 7 bases, with 14 bases left in between. The CDR3 contains 15 residues. The CDR3 DNA reads TGTGCCAGCAGTTACGACCAAGGAGAGATCGGGGAGCTGTTTTTT. Protein: CASSYDQGEIGELFF.

The chain has TRBV5-1 and TRBJ2-3, with 7 nucleotides matching TRBD1. The germline V gene has CDR1 SGHRS and CDR2 YFSETQ. The CDR3 totals 14 residues. The ends lost 1 base at V and 4 bases at J; junction bases unmatched: 3. CDR3 amino acids: CASSLTTGSDTQYF. CDR3 bases: TGCGCCAGCAGCTTGACGACAGGGTCAGATACGCAGTATTTT.

The J gene is TRBJ2-7, the V gene TRBV5-1; unclear D gene. Germline CDR1 reads SGHRS; CDR2 reads YFSETQ. Trimming shortened V by 1 base and J by 7 bases, and 24 bases separated the two germline ends. This CDR3 is built from 17 residues. CDR3 nucleotide sequence: TGCGCCAGCAGCTTGACCGACGAGCCCTACCTCTACAATGAGCAGTACTTC. This codes for CASSLTDEPYLYNEQYF.

V gene TRBV7-2 combines with J gene TRBJ2-1; 9 positions match TRBD2. Looked up from germline, CDR1 is SGHTA and CDR2 is FQGNSA. Unmatched junction bases numbered 10, after V lost 5 bases and J lost 5 bases. The CDR3 covers 16 residues. The CDR3 sequence: CASSPLAGVLNNEQFF. CDR3 in DNA: TGTGCCAGCAGCCCATTAGCGGGAGTATTAAACAATGAGCAGTTCTTC.

The CDR3 loop is CSAGGRTSLNEQYF. The CDR3 coding sequence is TGCAGTGCTGGGGGGAGGACTAGCCTCAATGAGCAGTACTTC. The J gene is TRBJ2-5, the V gene TRBV20-1; TRBD2 agrees at 8 bases. Per the germline V gene, CDR1 is DFQATT and CDR2 is SNEGSKA (reference sequence). J lost 11 bases, V lost 5 bases, and 16 bases had no gene match. The CDR3 extends over 14 amino acids.

This clonotype occurred a few times. The J gene is TRBJ2-3, the V gene TRBV13; D gene uncertain. V dropped 5 bases and J dropped 5 bases, with 11 bases sitting between them. Looked up from germline, CDR1 is PRHDT and CDR2 is FYEKMQ (reference sequence). The CDR3 contains 13 residues. The CDR3 loop is CASSVLGEDTQYF. The CDR3 DNA follows: TGTGCCAGCAGCGTTCTAGGAGAAGATACGCAGTATTTT.

This clonotype was seen a few times. The chain is built from TRBV15 and TRBJ2-5, with D perhaps being TRBD1 or TRBD2 (5 bases each). Germline CDR1 is LNHNV and CDR2 is YYDKDF (reference sequence). The CDR3 length is 17 residues. V lost 0 bases and J lost 3, with 17 bases in between. CDR3 DNA sequence: TGTGCCACCAGCAGAGATTACCAGGGACCCCCTAAAGAGACCCAGTACTTC. This sequence encodes CATSRDYQGPPKETQYF.

The chain employs TRBV25-1 and TRBJ2-4; D is undetermined. The V end lost 3 bases, the J end lost 0 bases, and 6 bases lay between the germline ends. There are 14 residues in the CDR3. Germline CDR1 MGHDK, CDR2 SYGVNS. CDR3 in DNA: TGTGCCAGCAGTGATATATTAGCCAAAAACATTCAGTACTTC. Its translation is CASSDILAKNIQYF.

This clonotype was picked up many times. V usage is TRBV20-1 and J usage is TRBJ2-1; possibly TRBD2 for D (5 bases). Germline CDR1 and CDR2: DFQATT and SNEGSKA (reference sequence). Trimming pared 6 bases from V and 2 bases from J, leaving 14 bases between. The CDR3 consists of 14 residues. For the CDR3, the DNA is TGCAGTGCCTCCAGCGGAGCCACCTACAATGAGCAGTTCTTC. Amino acids: CSASSGATYNEQFF.

This clonotype was detected ten times or more. This chain connects TRBV27 to TRBJ2-1; D is perhaps TRBD1 (6 bases). This CDR3 contains 13 residues. The ends were cut back, 3 bases at V and 8 bases at J, with 11 bases in the middle. The germline CDR1 and CDR2 sequences are MNHEY and SMNVEV (reference sequence). CDR3 residues: CASSFQGPYEQFF. DNA for the CDR3: TGTGCCAGCAGTTTTCAGGGGCCGTATGAGCAGTTCTTC.

The chain carries TRBV18 and TRBJ1-1; D is possibly TRBD1 (6 bases). This CDR3 is built from 14 residues. Germline V gene sequence: CDR1 KGHSH, CDR2 LQKENI. Trimming cost V 6 bases and J 5 bases, with 16 bases left between them. The chain's CDR3 is CASSLNYRVTEAFF. The CDR3 bases are TGTGCCAGCTCTCTGAACTACAGGGTAACTGAAGCTTTCTTT.

The V call is TRBV20-1, the J call TRBJ1-4; D ambiguous. Between the trimmed V and J ends, which lost 0 bases and 6 bases, there was a span of 5 bases. CDR3 length: 12 amino acids. Germline V gene lookup returns CDR1 DFQATT and CDR2 SNEGSKA (reference sequence). CDR3 amino acids: CSAREFDEKLFF. In nucleotides, the CDR3 is TGCAGTGCTAGAGAATTCGATGAAAAACTGTTTTTT.

The chain carries TRBV9 and TRBJ2-3; 9 nucleotides line up with TRBD2. With V trimmed by 2 bases and J by 6 bases, 7 bases remained unmatched. The germline CDR1 and CDR2 sequences are SGDLS and YYNGEE. The CDR3 spans 15 residues. CDR3 DNA: TGTGCCAGCAGCGTTGGGACGGGACTAGCTGATACGCAGTATTTT. Its protein is CASSVGTGLADTQYF. The complete variable domain, with remaining parts taken from reference TRBV9 and TRBJ2-3, reads DSGVTQTPKHLITATGQRVTLRCSPRSGDLSVYWYQQSLDQGLQFLIQYYNGEERAKGNILERFSAQQFPDLHSELNLSSLELGDSALYFCASSVGTGLADTQYFGPGTRLTVL.

The chain is built from TRBV7-2 and TRBJ1-4; TRBD1 might be the D (6 bases). This CDR3 has 16 residues. Germline V gene sequence: CDR1 SGHTA, CDR2 FQGNSA. Trimming removed 2 bases at V and 5 bases at J, with 15 bases between. CDR3 nucleotides: TGTGCCAGCAGCTTATCGGTGGGACAAATAAATGAAAAACTGTTTTTT. Amino acids: CASSLSVGQINEKLFF.

Of note for this clonotype: One end of the junction is discordant with germline, which a read error may explain. The chain joins TRBV20-1 to TRBJ1-5, with 10 positions matching TRBD1. Per the germline V gene, CDR1 is DFQATT and CDR2 is SNEGSKA (reference sequence). This CDR3 has 16 amino acids. CDR3 amino acids: CSATPGQGRSNQPQHF. The CDR3 DNA reads as TGCAGCGCTACGCCGGGACAGGGGCGAAGCAATCAGCCCCAGCATTTT.

The chain combines TRBV20-1 with TRBJ1-6; a possible D gene is TRBD1 (6 bases). Germline V gene sequence: CDR1 DFQATT, CDR2 SNEGSKA (reference sequence). V was shortened by 5 bases and J by 6 bases, with 17 bases between the two germline ends. The CDR3 loop spans 15 amino acids. The DNA of the CDR3 is TGCAGTGCTCGACTGGGGGCGGCGGGTAATTCACCCCTCCACTTT. This translates into CSARLGAAGNSPLHF.

The chain employs TRBV20-1 and TRBJ1-1; the D is unclear. Trimming pared 4 bases from V and 4 bases from J, leaving 7 bases between. Germline V gives CDR1 DFQATT, CDR2 SNEGSKA (reference sequence). The CDR3 is 11 amino acids. CDR3 DNA: TGCAGTGCTAAAGGGTTCACTGAAGCTTTCTTT. Amino acids: CSAKGFTEAFF.

The chain carries TRBV3-1 and TRBJ1-4; D is ambiguous. V was pared by 1 base and J by 8 bases, with 5 bases between. This CDR3 spans 12 amino acids. Germline V gives CDR1 LGHDT, CDR2 YNNKEL (reference sequence). The CDR3 here is CASSQVGEKLFF. Written as DNA, the CDR3 is TGTGCCAGCAGCCAAGTCGGGGAAAAACTGTTTTTT.

Worth noting for this clonotype: This likely comes from a read error, as the CDR3 has no conserved phenylalanine or tryptophan at its end. The chain combines TRBV12-3 or TRBV12-4 with TRBJ2-5, with TRBD2 as a possible D gene (6 bases). V was clipped by 3 bases and J by 11 bases, with 10 bases between them. The CDR3 runs 11 residues. CDR3 in DNA: TGTGCCAGCAGTTTGGGGGAGGAGCAGTACTTA. Protein sequence: CASSLGEEQYL.

Many counts were recorded for this clonotype. The chain joins TRBV29-1 to TRBJ2-7; the match to TRBD1 covers 7 bases. The V gene end was trimmed by 7 bases and the J gene end by 3 bases; junction bases not matched to a gene: 6. Germline V gene data show CDR1 as SQVTM and CDR2 as ANQGSEA. This CDR3 contains 12 residues. The CDR3 sequence: CSASAGGYEQYF. CDR3 DNA sequence: TGCAGCGCCTCCGCAGGGGGCTACGAGCAGTACTTC.

V gene TRBV20-1 combines with J gene TRBJ1-2; 9 nucleotides match TRBD1. The CDR3 extends over 14 amino acids. The germline gives CDR1 DFQATT, CDR2 SNEGSKA (reference sequence). Trimming at V came to 3 bases and at J to 8 bases, leaving 10 bases not matched to a gene. This chain's CDR3 is CSASRDREGVGYTF. The CDR3 nucleotides are TGCAGTGCTAGTCGGGACAGGGAAGGAGTAGGCTACACCTTC.

In this sample, this clonotype turned up a few times. CDR3 nucleotide sequence: TGCAGTGCTGCGGGACTAGCGGGAGACGAAGGCAATGAGCAGTACTTC. Protein product: CSAAGLAGDEGNEQYF. V and J are TRBV20-1 and TRBJ2-5; TRBD2 agrees at 14 bases. The trim removed 5 bases at V and 11 bases at J, leaving 16 bases unmatched. CDR3 size: 16 residues. Germline lookup yields CDR1 DFQATT and CDR2 SNEGSKA (reference sequence).